The 17 T cell receptor beta chains given below trace back to one sample, sequenced in a study of CD8+ T cells in alopecia areata. Isolated RNA was reverse transcribed into cDNA used as the sequencing template. Some clones are missing from TCRdb's copy, which holds only in-frame ones; the method was immunoSEQ multiplex PCR. The table has roughly 200,000 clones, 63% seen once. The specimen comprised CD4+ T cells sorted from blood, sampled at week 0. These TCRs come from a human donor with alopecia areata.

Here the CDR3 reads CASSPTQSPEKLFF. DNA for the CDR3: TGTGCCAGCAGCCCTACCCAATCCCCCGAAAAACTGTTTTTT. The rearrangement joins TRBV9 to TRBJ1-4; the D is unclear. The CDR3 has 14 residues. The germline gives CDR1 SGDLS, CDR2 YYNGEE. Trimming stripped 4 bases from V and 8 bases from J, with 15 bases between.

V usage is TRBV5-1 and J usage is TRBJ2-7; D uncertain. The V and J ends lost 4 bases and 5 bases respectively, with 22 bases between them. Germline CDR1 reads SGHRS; CDR2 reads YFSETQ. The CDR3 totals 16 residues. CDR3 sequence reads: CASSDRKVVWLDEQYF. The CDR3 DNA sequence: TGCGCCAGCAGCGATAGGAAGGTCGTTTGGTTAGACGAGCAGTACTTC.

The chain is built from TRBV5-1 and TRBJ1-1; TRBD1 is a possible D gene (5 bases). CDR1 is SGHRS and CDR2 is YFSETQ in the germline V gene. The V end was cut by 0 bases, the J end by 3 bases, with 12 bases between. The CDR3 has 15 residues. CDR3 nucleotide sequence: TGCGCCAGCAGCTTGGATGGCAGGGTTGACACTGAAGCTTTCTTT. It yields the protein CASSLDGRVDTEAFF.

The J gene is TRBJ1-2, the V gene TRBV19; D perhaps matches TRBD1 (5 bases). The CDR3 spans 12 residues. Trimming left V 5 bases short and J 3 bases short, with 7 bases between. Germline CDR1 is LNHDA and CDR2 is SQIVND (reference sequence). This CDR3 is CASSRGDYGYTF. Written as DNA, the CDR3 is TGTGCCAGTAGTCGAGGGGACTATGGCTACACCTTC.

The CDR3 loop is CASSVDPPGGANTEAFF. In nucleotides, the CDR3 is TGTGCCAGCAGCGTAGACCCACCTGGCGGGGCGAACACTGAAGCTTTCTTT. This chain links TRBV9 with TRBJ1-1, with D maybe TRBD1 (5 bases). The CDR3 is 17 amino acids. Trimming removed 0 bases from V and 1 base from J, with 16 bases in between. The germline V gene has CDR1 SGDLS and CDR2 YYNGEE.

This clone has a count of ten or more. This chain joins TRBV4-3 and TRBJ2-3; TRBD2 matches 11 bases. The CDR3 loop spans 16 amino acids. Germline values: CDR1 LGHNA, CDR2 YSLEER. V shed 0 bases, J shed 3 bases, and the junction held 2 bases outside the gene matches. CDR3 sequence (DNA): TGCGCCAGCAGCCAAGAGCCTAGCGGGGGGACAGATACGCAGTATTTT. Translation gives CASSQEPSGGTDTQYF.

This rearrangement joins TRBV19 to TRBJ1-2; D is undetermined. The CDR3 loop spans 12 amino acids. The V end lost 7 bases, the J end lost 7 bases, and 13 bases lay between the germline ends. Germline V gene sequence: CDR1 LNHDA, CDR2 SQIVND (reference sequence). CDR3 in amino acids: CASTQGNRGYTF. DNA for the CDR3: TGTGCCAGTACCCAAGGGAATCGTGGCTACACCTTC.

This chain links TRBV5-1 with TRBJ1-1, with D tentatively TRBD1 (5 bases). The CDR3 sequence is 14 residues long. Trimming took 0 bases from V and 10 from J, leaving 16 bases between them. The germline V gene has CDR1 SGHRS and CDR2 YFSETQ. CDR3 residues: CASSLADGVDRAFF. The CDR3 region has the DNA TGCGCCAGCAGCTTGGCTGATGGAGTCGACAGAGCTTTCTTT.

The chain employs TRBV4-3 and TRBJ1-6; D remains ambiguous. The CDR3 spans 15 residues. In germline, CDR1 is LGHNA, CDR2 YSLEER. V was clipped by 1 base and J by 9 bases, with 13 bases between them. CDR3 in amino acids: CASSQAEGRSSPLHF. The CDR3 DNA is TGCGCCAGCAGCCAAGCTGAGGGAAGGAGTTCACCCCTCCACTTT.

This clone was seen more than once but under ten times. The gene calls are TRBV29-1 and TRBJ2-3; TRBD1 matches 7 bases. The V gene's germline CDR1 is SQVTM and CDR2 ANQGSEA. This CDR3 is built from 18 residues. The junction had 20 bases not matched to a gene; V was cut back by 1 base and J by 7 bases. CDR3 sequence reads: CSVEGKGAGGPPLNTQYF. Here the CDR3 DNA reads TGCAGCGTTGAAGGGAAGGGGGCTGGCGGGCCCCCCCTCAATACGCAGTATTTT.

The V and J genes are TRBV20-1 and TRBJ2-5; tentative D call: TRBD1 (5 bases). The CDR3 loop spans 11 amino acids. Germline loops: CDR1 DFQATT, CDR2 SNEGSKA (reference sequence). V shed 3 bases and J shed 3 bases, with 5 bases lying between them. The CDR3 here is CSARTEETQYF. The CDR3 DNA sequence: TGCAGTGCTAGGACAGAAGAGACCCAGTACTTC.

This rearrangement joins TRBV7-3 to TRBJ2-6; a possible D gene is TRBD1 (5 bases). V was shortened by 8 bases and J by 0 bases, with 5 bases between the two germline ends. The germline gives CDR1 SGHTA, CDR2 FQGTGA. The CDR3 totals 13 residues. This CDR3 is CASQGSGANVLTF. The CDR3 nucleotides are TGTGCCAGCCAGGGCTCTGGGGCCAACGTCCTGACTTTC.

The V call is TRBV5-4, the J call TRBJ2-7, with no clear D. Per the germline V gene, CDR1 is SGHNT and CDR2 is YYREEE (reference sequence). V lost 4 bases, J lost 2 bases, and 10 bases lay in between. The length of the CDR3 is 13 residues. For the CDR3, the DNA is TGTGCCAGCAGCAGACGCGAGGCCTACGAGCAGTACTTC. Translated: CASSRREAYEQYF.

The chain is built from TRBV6-4 and TRBJ2-2; D is possibly TRBD2 (5 bases). V lost 6 bases and J 1 base, leaving 12 bases between the germline ends. This CDR3 contains 15 residues. CDR1 is MRHNA and CDR2 is SNTAGT in the germline V gene. The CDR3 nucleotides read TGTGCCAGCAGAGTCAGAGGAGGGAACACCGGGGAGCTGTTTTTT. It encodes CASRVRGGNTGELFF.

The V call is TRBV29-1, the J call TRBJ1-1; D call uncertain. V lost 2 bases to trimming and J lost 7 bases, with 8 bases between them. The germline V gene encodes CDR1 SQVTM and CDR2 ANQGSEA. The CDR3 spans 11 residues. The CDR3 DNA follows: TGCAGCGTTGAAAACTGGGATGAAGCTTTCTTT. Translated: CSVENWDEAFF. Combining the CDR3 with reference TRBV29-1 and TRBJ1-1 gives the whole variable domain SAVISQKPSRDICQRGTSLTIQCQVDSQVTMMFWYRQQPGQSLTLIATANQGSEATYESGFVIDKFPISRPNLTFSTLTVSNMSPEDSSIYLCSVENWDEAFFGQGTRLTVV.

The rearrangement links TRBV4-3 to TRBJ1-2; D is uncertain. The CDR3 spans 14 residues. Germline V gives CDR1 LGHNA, CDR2 YSLEER. V gave up 0 bases and J gave up 7 bases, with 12 bases separating them. The CDR3 spells CASSQDRVSGGYTF. The DNA for the CDR3 is TGCGCCAGCAGCCAAGATCGGGTTTCGGGTGGCTACACCTTC.

The chain's CDR3 is CASSLRTPEDTQYF. CDR3 DNA: TGCGCCAGCAGCTTGAGGACTCCTGAAGATACGCAGTATTTT. The chain uses TRBV5-1 and TRBJ2-3, with a weak D call TRBD2 (5 bases). This CDR3 is built from 14 residues. V was pared by 1 base and J by 5 bases, with 11 bases between. Germline CDR1 SGHRS, CDR2 YFSETQ.